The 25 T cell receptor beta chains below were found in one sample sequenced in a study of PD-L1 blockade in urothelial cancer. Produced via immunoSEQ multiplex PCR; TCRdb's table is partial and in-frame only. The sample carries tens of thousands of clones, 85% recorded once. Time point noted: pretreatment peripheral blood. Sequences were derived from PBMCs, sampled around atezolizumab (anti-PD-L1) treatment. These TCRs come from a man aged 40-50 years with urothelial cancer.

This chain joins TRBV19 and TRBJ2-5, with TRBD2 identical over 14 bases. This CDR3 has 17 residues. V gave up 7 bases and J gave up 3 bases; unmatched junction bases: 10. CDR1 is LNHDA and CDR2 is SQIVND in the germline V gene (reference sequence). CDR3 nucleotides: TGTGCCAGTACCAGGACTAGCGGGAGGTTTATCGAAGAGACCCAGTACTTC. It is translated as CASTRTSGRFIEETQYF.

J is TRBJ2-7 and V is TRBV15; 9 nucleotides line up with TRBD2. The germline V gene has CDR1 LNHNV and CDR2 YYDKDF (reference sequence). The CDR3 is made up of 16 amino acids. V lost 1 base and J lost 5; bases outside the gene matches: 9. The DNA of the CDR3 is TGTGCCACCAGCAGAGGGGTTAGCGGGAGCAACGACGAGCAGTACTTC. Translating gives CATSRGVSGSNDEQYF.

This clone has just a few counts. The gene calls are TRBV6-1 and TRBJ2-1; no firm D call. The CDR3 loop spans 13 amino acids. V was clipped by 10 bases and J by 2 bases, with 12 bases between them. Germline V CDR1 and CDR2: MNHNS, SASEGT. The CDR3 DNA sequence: TGTGCCACCGAGAGTTTTACCTACAATGAGCAGTTCTTC. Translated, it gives CATESFTYNEQFF.

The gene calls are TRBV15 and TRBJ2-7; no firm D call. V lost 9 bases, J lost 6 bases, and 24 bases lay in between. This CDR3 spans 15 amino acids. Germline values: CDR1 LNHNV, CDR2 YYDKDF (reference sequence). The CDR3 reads CATTTFPGLSLEQYF. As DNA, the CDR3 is TGTGCCACGACCACTTTCCCCGGGTTGTCGCTCGAGCAGTACTTC.

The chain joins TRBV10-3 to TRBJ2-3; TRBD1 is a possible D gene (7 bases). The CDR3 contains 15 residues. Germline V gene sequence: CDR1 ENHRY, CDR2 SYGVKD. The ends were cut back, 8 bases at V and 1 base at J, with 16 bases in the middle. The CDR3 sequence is CAIGGTDSGTDTQYF. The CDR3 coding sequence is TGTGCCATCGGGGGGACAGATTCGGGCACAGATACGCAGTATTTT.

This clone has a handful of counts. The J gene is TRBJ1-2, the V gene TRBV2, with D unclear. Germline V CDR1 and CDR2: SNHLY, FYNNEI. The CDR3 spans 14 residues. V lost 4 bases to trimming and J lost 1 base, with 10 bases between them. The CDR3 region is CASSGEPSNYGYTF. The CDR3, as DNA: TGTGCCAGCAGTGGGGAGCCCAGTAACTATGGCTACACCTTC.

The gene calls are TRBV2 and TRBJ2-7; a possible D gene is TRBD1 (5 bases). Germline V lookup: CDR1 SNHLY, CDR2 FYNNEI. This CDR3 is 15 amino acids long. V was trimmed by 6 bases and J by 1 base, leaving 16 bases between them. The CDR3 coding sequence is TGTGCCAGCAGCGCAGGACACTTCTCTTCCTACGAGCAGTACTTC. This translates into CASSAGHFSSYEQYF.

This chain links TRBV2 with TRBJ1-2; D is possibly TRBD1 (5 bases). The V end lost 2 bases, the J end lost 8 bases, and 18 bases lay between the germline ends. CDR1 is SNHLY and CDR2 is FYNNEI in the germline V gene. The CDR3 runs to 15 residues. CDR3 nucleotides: TGTGCCAGCAGTGAAAACCTCCGGGGGGTAGGGGGCTACACCTTC. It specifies CASSENLRGVGGYTF.

In DNA form, the CDR3 reads TGTGCCAGCAGCTTCAGCGGGAGACATTACGAGCAGTACTTC. It translates to CASSFSGRHYEQYF. The rearrangement uses TRBV7-6 and TRBJ2-7; TRBD2 matches at 8 bases. Germline V gene sequence: CDR1 SGHVS, CDR2 FNYEAQ. The V and J ends lost 3 bases and 4 bases, in that order; junction bases with no gene match: 5. The CDR3 extends over 14 amino acids. The full variable domain, with the rest looked up from reference TRBV7-6 and TRBJ2-7, is GAGVSQSPRYKVTKRGQDVALRCDPISGHVSLYWYRQALGQGPEFLTYFNYEAQQDKSGLPNDRFSAERPEGSISTLTIQRTEQRDSAMYRCASSFSGRHYEQYFGPGTRLTVT.

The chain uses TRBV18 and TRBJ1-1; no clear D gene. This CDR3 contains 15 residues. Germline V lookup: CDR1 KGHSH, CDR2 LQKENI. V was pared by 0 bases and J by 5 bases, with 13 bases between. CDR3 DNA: TGTGCCAGCTCACCACCGAACAACTTGAGGACTGAAGCTTTCTTT. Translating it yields CASSPPNNLRTEAFF.

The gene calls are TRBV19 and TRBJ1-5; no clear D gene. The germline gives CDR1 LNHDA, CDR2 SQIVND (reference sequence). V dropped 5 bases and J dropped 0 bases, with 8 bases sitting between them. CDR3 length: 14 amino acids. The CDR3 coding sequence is TGTGCCAGTAGTTCCTTTATTAGCAATCAGCCCCAGCATTTT. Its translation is CASSSFISNQPQHF.

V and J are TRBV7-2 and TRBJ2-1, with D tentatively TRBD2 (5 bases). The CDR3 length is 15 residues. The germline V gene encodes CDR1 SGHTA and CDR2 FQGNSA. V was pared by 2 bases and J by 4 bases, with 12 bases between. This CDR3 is CASSLKADLYNEQFF. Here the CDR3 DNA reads TGTGCCAGCAGCTTAAAAGCGGACCTTTACAATGAGCAGTTCTTC.

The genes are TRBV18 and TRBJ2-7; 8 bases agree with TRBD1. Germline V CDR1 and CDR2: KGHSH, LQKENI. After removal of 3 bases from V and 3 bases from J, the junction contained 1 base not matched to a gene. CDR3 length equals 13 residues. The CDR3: CASSPGQVYEQYF. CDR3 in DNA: TGTGCCAGCTCACCGGGACAGGTCTACGAGCAGTACTTC.

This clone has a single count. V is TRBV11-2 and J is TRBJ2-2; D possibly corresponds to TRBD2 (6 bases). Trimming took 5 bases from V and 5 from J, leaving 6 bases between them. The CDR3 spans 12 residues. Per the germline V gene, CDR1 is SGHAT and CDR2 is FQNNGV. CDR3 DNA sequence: TGTGCCAGCAGCCGGGGGACCGGGGAGCTGTTTTTT. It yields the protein CASSRGTGELFF.

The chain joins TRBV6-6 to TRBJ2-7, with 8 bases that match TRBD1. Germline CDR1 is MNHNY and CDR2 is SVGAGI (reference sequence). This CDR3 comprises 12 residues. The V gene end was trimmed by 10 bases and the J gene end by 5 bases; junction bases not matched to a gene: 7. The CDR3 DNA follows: TGTGCCATAAGACAGGGGATCCACGAGCAGTACTTC. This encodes CAIRQGIHEQYF.

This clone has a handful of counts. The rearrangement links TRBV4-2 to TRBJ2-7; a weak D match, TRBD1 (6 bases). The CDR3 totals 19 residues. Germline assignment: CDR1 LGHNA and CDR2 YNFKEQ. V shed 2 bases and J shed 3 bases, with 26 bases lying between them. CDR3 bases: TGTGCCAGCAGCCAATTTTTAACAGGGAGCACAACTACTAGCTACGAGCAGTACTTC. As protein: CASSQFLTGSTTTSYEQYF.

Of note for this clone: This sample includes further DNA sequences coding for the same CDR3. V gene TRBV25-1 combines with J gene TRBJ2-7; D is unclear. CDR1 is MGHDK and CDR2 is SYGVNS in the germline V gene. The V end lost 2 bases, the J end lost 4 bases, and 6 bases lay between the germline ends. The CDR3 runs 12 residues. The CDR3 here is CASSENYYEQYF. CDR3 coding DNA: TGTGCCAGCAGTGAAAACTATTACGAGCAGTACTTC.

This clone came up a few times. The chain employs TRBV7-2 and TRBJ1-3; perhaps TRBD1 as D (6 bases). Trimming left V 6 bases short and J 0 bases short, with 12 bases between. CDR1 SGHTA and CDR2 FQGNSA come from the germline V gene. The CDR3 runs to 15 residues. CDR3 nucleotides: TGTGCCAGCAGACATACAGGGACCTCTGGAAACACCATATATTTT. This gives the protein CASRHTGTSGNTIYF.

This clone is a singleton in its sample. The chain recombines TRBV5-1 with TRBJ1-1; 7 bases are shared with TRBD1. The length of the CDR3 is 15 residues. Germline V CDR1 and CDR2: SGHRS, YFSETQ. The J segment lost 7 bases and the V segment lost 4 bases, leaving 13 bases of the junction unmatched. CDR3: CASSVKTGAALEAFF. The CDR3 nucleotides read TGCGCCAGCAGCGTAAAAACAGGGGCGGCCCTTGAAGCTTTCTTT.

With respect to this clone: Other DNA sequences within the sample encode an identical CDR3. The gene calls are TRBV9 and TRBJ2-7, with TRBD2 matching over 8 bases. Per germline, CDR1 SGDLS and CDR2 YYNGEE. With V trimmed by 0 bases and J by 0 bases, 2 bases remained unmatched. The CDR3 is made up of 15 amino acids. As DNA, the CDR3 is TGTGCCAGCAGCGTAGGAACTAGCGGCTCCTACGAGCAGTACTTC. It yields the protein CASSVGTSGSYEQYF.

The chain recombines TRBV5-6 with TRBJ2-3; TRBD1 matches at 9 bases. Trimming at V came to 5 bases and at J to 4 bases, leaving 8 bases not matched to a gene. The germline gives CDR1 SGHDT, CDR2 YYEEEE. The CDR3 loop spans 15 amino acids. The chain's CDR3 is CASSSTHRGPDTQYF. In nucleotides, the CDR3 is TGTGCCAGCAGTAGCACCCACAGGGGGCCAGATACGCAGTATTTT.

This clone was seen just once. The CDR3 region has the DNA TGTGCCAGCAGTTTCGGGGGGCGACATGAAAAACTGTTTTTT. It yields the protein CASSFGGRHEKLFF. The chain carries TRBV28 and TRBJ1-4; TRBD1 might be the D (6 bases). Germline V CDR1 and CDR2: MDHEN, SYDVKM. V lost 3 bases and J lost 6, with 11 bases in between. This CDR3 is built from 14 residues.

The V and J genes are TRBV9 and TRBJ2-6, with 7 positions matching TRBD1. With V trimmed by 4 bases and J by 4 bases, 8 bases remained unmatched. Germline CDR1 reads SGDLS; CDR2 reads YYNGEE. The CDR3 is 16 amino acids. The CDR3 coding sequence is TGTGCCAGCAGCTTCAGACAGGGCCTGGGGGCCAACGTCCTGACTTTC. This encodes CASSFRQGLGANVLTF.

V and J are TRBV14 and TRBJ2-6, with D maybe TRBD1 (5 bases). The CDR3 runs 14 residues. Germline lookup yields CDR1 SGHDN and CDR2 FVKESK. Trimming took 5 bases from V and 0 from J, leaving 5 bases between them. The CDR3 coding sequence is TGTGCCAGCAGCGGGGCCTCTGGGGCCAACGTCCTGACTTTC. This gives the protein CASSGASGANVLTF.

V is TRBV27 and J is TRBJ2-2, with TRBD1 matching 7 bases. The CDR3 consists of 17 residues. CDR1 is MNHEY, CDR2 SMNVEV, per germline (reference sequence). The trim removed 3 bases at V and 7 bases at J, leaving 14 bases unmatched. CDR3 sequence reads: CASSFRAGTDLNGELFF. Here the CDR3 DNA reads TGTGCCAGCAGTTTTCGGGCCGGGACAGACCTTAACGGGGAGCTGTTTTTT.